This is a list of T cell receptor beta chains from one sample in a study of cytotoxic CD8 clonotypes in ibrutinib-treated CLL. The repertoire was sequenced with immunoSEQ multiplex PCR; TCRdb's copy has only in-frame clones and lacks some. The repertoire holds 11,000 to 15,000 clones, around 48% seen once, with about 34% in the top ten. The sample consisted of PBMCs, taken at an approximately 26-month disease-progression time point, from a patient treated with ibrutinib. These receptor sequences come from a human donor with chronic lymphocytic leukemia. CDR3s include the opening cysteine and the closing phenylalanine or tryptophan. The D gene is left open where the match is weak. Clone size is given for some rows only: seen once, a few or many times, or a class if the clone is expanded.

TRBJ1-4	-	few	TRBV7-9	CASSPPQENEKLFF	TGTGCCAGCAGCCCACCACAGGAGAATGAAAAACTGTTTTTT
TRBJ1-4	-	-	TRBV27	CASSLYRGGEKLFF	TGTGCCAGCAGTTTATATAGGGGAGGCGAAAAACTGTTTTTT
TRBJ2-2	-	-	TRBV29-1	CSARGSGELFF	TGCAGCGCAAGAGGATCCGGGGAGCTGTTTTTT
TRBJ2-7	TRBD1	-	TRBV28	CASSLSSGGSSYEQYF	TGTGCCAGCAGTTTATCTTCAGGGGGTAGCTCCTACGAGCAGTACTTC
TRBJ2-4	TRBD1	-	TRBV2	CASSYDRDRTFQYF	TGTGCCAGCAGTTACGACCGGGACAGGACGTTTCAGTACTTC
TRBJ2-1	TRBD2	few	TRBV27	CASSLSRGGYNEQFF	TGTGCCAGCAGTTTATCGCGGGGGGGGTACAATGAGCAGTTCTTC
TRBJ1-2	-	-	TRBV2	CASSESRGAGGYTF	TGTGCCAGCAGTGAATCAAGGGGGGCGGGTGGCTACACCTTC
TRBJ2-5	-	few	TRBV5-1	CASSLGQETQYF	TGCGCCAGCAGCTTGGGACAAGAGACCCAGTACTTC
TRBJ2-3	-	-	TRBV29-1	CSVEVWSSTDTQYF	TGCAGCGTTGAAGTCTGGTCTAGCACAGATACGCAGTATTTT
TRBJ2-2	-	-	TRBV18	CASSRYGHDTGELFF	TGTGCCAGCTCACGGTATGGGCACGACACCGGGGAGCTGTTTTTT